This entry is about one T cell receptor (beta chain). The target antigen is unknown. Replicate PCRs from sorted subsets contained around 200 ng DNA, which is around 30,000 T cell genomes. The assay was immunoSEQ multiplex PCR, and TCRdb's table has in-frame clones only and misses some. This sample has some 2,400,000 clones, with around 95% found just once. This sample is drawn from a study of shared clonotypes between healthy human individuals. In the study overall: Researchers drew samples from a couple of women and a few men aged 18 to 49. General observations from the study: Collection of samples was limited to blood; tissue repertoires likely differ. Rarefaction indicated that sorted-subset sequencing remained incomplete although depth was large.

V lost 3 bases to trimming and J lost 5 bases, with 11 bases between them. This CDR3 has 12 amino acids. CDR1 and CDR2 (germline): GTSNPN, SVGIG (reference sequence). The TCR originated in a man aged 18 to 30 in good health. Sample: naive CD4+ T cells sorted from blood. Regarding subset: CD45RA+ positively selected. V is TRBV30 and J is TRBJ2-7, with D possibly TRBD1 on 5 matching bases. The CDR3 coding sequence is TGTGCCTGGAGCGTTTGGGGCAACGAGCAGTACTTC. Protein product: CAWSVWGNEQYF.